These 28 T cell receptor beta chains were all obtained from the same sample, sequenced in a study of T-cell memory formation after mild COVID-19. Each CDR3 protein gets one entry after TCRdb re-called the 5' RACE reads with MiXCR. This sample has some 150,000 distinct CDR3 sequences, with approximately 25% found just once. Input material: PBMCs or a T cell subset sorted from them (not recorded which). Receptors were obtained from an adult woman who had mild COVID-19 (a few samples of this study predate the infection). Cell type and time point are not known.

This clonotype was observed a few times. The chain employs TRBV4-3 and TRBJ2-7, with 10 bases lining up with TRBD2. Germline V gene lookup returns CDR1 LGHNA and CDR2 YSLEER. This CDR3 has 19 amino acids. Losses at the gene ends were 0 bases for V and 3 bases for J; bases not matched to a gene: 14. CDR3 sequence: CASSQEYFRASGSGYEQYF. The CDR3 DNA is TGCGCCAGCAGCCAAGAGTACTTTCGGGCTAGCGGGAGCGGCTACGAGCAGTACTTC.

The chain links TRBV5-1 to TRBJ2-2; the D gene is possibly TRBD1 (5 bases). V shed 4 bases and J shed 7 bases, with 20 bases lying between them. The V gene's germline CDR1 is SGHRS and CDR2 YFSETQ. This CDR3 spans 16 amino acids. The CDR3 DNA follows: TGCGCCAGCAGCCTGGAAGGAGACAGTGAATACGGGGAGCTGTTTTTT. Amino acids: CASSLEGDSEYGELFF.

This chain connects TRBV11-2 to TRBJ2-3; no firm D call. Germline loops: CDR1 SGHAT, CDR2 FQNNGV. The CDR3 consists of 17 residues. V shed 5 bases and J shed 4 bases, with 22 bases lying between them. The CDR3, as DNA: TGTGCCAGCAGCCGCGCCCCCGACGGTGCTTTTGCAGATACGCAGTATTTT. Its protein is CASSRAPDGAFADTQYF.

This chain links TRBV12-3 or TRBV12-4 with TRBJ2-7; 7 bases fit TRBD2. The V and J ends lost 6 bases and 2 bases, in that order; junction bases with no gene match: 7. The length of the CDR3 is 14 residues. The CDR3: CASSGVRGTYEQYF. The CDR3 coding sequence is TGTGCCAGCAGCGGCGTGCGGGGGACCTACGAGCAGTACTTC.

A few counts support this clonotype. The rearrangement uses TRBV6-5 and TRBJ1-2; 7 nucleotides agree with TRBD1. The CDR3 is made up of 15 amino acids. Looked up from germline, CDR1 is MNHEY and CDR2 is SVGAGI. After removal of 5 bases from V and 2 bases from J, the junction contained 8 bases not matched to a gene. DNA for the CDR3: TGTGCCAGCAGTATTACGGGACAGTGGAACTATGGCTACACCTTC. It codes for CASSITGQWNYGYTF.

The CDR3 spells CASSREGIQYF. The DNA for the CDR3 is TGTGCCAGCAGCAGGGAAGGCATTCAGTACTTC. V usage is TRBV7-2 and J usage is TRBJ2-4; D not certain. The CDR3 loop spans 11 amino acids. V lost 5 bases and J 9 bases, leaving 8 bases between the germline ends. Germline lookup yields CDR1 SGHTA and CDR2 FQGNSA.

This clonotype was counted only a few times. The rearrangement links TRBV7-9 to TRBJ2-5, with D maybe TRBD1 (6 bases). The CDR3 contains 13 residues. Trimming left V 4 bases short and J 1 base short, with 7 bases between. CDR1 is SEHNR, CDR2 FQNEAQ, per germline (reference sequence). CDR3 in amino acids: CASSWGPQETQYF. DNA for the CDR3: TGTGCCAGCAGCTGGGGGCCCCAAGAGACCCAGTACTTC.

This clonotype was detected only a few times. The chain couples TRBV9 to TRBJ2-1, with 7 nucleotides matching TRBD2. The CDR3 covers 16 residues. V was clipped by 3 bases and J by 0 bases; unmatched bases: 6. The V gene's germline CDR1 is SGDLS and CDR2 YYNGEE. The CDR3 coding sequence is TGTGCCAGCAGCGCTGGGGGGGGGATCTCCTACAATGAGCAGTTCTTC. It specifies CASSAGGGISYNEQFF.

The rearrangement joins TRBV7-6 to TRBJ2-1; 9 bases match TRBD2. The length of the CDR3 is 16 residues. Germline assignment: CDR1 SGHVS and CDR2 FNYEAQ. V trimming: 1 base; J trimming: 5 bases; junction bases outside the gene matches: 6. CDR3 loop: CASSLEGLAGNNEQFF. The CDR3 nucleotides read TGTGCCAGCAGCTTAGAGGGGCTAGCGGGAAACAATGAGCAGTTCTTC.

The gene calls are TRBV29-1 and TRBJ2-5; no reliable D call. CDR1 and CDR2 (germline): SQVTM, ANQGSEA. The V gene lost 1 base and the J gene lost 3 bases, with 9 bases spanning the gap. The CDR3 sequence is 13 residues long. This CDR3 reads CSVEVGYEETQYF. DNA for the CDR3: TGCAGCGTTGAAGTGGGGTACGAAGAGACCCAGTACTTC.

CDR3 DNA sequence: TGCAGCGTCGAGGGCGCGAGCTCCTACAATGAGCAGTTCTTC. It codes for CSVEGASSYNEQFF. The chain carries TRBV29-1 and TRBJ2-1; D is possibly TRBD2 (5 bases). CDR3 length equals 14 residues. In germline, CDR1 is SQVTM, CDR2 ANQGSEA. V shed 6 bases and J shed 0 bases, with 12 bases lying between them.

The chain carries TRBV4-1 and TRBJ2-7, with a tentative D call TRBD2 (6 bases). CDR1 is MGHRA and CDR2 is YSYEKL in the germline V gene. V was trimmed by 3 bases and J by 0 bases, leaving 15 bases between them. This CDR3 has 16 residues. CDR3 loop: CASSHSPRESSYEQYF. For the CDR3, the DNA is TGCGCCAGCAGCCACTCCCCTCGGGAGAGCTCCTACGAGCAGTACTTC.

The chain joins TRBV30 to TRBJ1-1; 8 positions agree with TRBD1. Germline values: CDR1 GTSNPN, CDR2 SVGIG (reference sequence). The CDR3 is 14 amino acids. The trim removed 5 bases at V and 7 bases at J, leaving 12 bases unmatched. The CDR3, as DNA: TGTGCCTGGGAAAGGGACAGGAGGGACCTTGAAGCTTTCTTT. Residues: CAWERDRRDLEAFF.

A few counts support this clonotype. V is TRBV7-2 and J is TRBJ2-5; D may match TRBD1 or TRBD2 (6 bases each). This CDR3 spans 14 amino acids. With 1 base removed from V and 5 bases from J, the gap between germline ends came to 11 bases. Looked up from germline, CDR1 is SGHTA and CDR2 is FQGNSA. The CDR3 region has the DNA TGTGCCAGCAGCTTAGACGGGGGCGGGGAGACCCAGTACTTC. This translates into CASSLDGGGETQYF.

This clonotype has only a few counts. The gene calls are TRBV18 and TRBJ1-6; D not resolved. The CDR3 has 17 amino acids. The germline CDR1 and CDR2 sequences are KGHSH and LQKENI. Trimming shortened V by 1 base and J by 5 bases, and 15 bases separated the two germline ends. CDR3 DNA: TGTGCCAGCTCACCACTTTGGGGAAGGCGTGATAATTCACCCCTCCACTTT. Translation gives CASSPLWGRRDNSPLHF.

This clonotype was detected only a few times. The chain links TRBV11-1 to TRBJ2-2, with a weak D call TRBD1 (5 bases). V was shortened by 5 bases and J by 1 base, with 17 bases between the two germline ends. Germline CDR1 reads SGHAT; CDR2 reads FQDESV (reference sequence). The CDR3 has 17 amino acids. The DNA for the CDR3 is TGTGCCAGCAGCGATCTCAAGGACACTATGAACACCGGGGAGCTGTTTTTT. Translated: CASSDLKDTMNTGELFF.

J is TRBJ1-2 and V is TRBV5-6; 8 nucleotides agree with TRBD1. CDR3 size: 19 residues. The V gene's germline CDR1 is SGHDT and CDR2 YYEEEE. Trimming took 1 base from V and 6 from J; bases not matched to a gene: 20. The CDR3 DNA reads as TGTGCCAGCAGCTTGTGGGGGTCTTATGGGACAGGCCTCTTAAATGGCTACACCTTC. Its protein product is CASSLWGSYGTGLLNGYTF. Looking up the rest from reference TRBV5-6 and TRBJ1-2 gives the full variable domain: DAGVTQSPTHLIKTRGQQVTLRCSPKSGHDTVSWYQQALGQGPQFIFQYYEEEERQRGNFPDRFSGHQFPNYSSELNVNALLLGDSALYLCASSLWGSYGTGLLNGYTFGSGTRLTVV.

Here the CDR3 reads CAISEGQGMAADTQYF. The CDR3 DNA sequence: TGTGCCATCAGTGAGGGACAGGGGATGGCTGCAGATACGCAGTATTTT. The J gene is TRBJ2-3, the V gene TRBV10-3; 9 bases are shared with TRBD1. CDR1 ENHRY and CDR2 SYGVKD come from the germline V gene. This CDR3 is 16 amino acids long. V trimming: 2 bases; J trimming: 4 bases; junction bases outside the gene matches: 7.

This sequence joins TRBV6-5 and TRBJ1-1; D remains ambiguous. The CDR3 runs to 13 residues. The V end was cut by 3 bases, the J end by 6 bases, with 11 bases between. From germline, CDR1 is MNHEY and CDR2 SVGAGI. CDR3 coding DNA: TGTGCCAGCAGTTATTCCTGGCCGGCTGAAGCTTTCTTT. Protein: CASSYSWPAEAFF.

The CDR3 region is CASSTGLSGYNEQFF. CDR3 bases: TGTGCCAGCAGTACCGGACTGAGCGGGTACAATGAGCAGTTCTTC. The chain is built from TRBV6-2 or TRBV6-3 and TRBJ2-1, with a possible D match to TRBD2 (6 bases). The CDR3 is made up of 15 amino acids. CDR1 is MNHEY, CDR2 SVGEGT, per germline. The V and J ends lost 5 bases and 4 bases respectively, with 15 bases between them.

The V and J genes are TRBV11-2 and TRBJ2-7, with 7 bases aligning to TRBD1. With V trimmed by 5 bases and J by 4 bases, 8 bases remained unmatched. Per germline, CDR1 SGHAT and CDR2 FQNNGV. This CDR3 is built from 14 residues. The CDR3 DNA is TGTGCCAGCAGCAGAGGGGACAGAAAATACGAGCAGTACTTC. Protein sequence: CASSRGDRKYEQYF. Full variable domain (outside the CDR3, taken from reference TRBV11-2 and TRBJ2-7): EAGVAQSPRYKIIEKRQSVAFWCNPISGHATLYWYQQILGQGPKLLIQFQNNGVVDDSQLPKDRFSAERLKGVDSTLKIQPAKLEDSAVYLCASSRGDRKYEQYFGPGTRLTVT.

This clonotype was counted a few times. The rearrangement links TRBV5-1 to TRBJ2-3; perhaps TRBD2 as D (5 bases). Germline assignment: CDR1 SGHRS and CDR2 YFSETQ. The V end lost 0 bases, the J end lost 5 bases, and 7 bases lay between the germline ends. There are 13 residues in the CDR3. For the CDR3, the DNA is TGCGCCAGCAGCTTGGTAGGAGGAGATACGCAGTATTTT. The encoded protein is CASSLVGGDTQYF.

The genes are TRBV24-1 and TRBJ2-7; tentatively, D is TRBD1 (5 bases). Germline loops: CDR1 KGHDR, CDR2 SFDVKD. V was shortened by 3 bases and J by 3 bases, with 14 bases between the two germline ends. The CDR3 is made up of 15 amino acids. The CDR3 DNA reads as TGTGCCACCAGTGATCCCTCGACAGATATCTACGAGCAGTACTTC. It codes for CATSDPSTDIYEQYF.

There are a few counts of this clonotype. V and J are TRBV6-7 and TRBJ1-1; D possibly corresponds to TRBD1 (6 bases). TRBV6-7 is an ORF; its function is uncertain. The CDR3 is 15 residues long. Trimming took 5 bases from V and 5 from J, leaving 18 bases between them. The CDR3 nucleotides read TGTGCCAGCAGTAGCCACAGGGTGGTGGTGACTGAAGCTTTCTTT. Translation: CASSSHRVVVTEAFF.

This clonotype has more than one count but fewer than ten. The CDR3 spells CASARAGGPNEQYF. For the CDR3, the DNA is TGTGCCAGCGCGAGGGCGGGAGGGCCAAACGAGCAGTACTTC. The rearrangement uses TRBV14 and TRBJ2-7; 9 bases are shared with TRBD2. Per germline, CDR1 SGHDN and CDR2 FVKESK. Trimming took 8 bases from V and 5 from J; bases not matched to a gene: 10. CDR3 length equals 14 residues.

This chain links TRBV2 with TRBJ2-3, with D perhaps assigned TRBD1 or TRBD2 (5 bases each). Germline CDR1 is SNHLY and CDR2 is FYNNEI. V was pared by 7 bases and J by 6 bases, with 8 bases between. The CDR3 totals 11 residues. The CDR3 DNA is TGTGCCAGCACCAGGGAGGATACGCAGTATTTT. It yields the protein CASTREDTQYF.

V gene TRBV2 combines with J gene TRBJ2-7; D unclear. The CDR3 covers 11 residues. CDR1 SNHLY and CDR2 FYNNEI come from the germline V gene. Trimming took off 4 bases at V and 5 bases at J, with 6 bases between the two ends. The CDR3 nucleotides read TGTGCCAGCAGTGGGACGAACGAGCAGTACTTC. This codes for CASSGTNEQYF.

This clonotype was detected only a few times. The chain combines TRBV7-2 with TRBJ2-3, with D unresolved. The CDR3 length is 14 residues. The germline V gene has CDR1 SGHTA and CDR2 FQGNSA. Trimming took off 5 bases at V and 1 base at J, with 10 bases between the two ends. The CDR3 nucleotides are TGTGCCAGCAGCCCCTGGACCCGCACAGATACGCAGTATTTT. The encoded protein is CASSPWTRTDTQYF.